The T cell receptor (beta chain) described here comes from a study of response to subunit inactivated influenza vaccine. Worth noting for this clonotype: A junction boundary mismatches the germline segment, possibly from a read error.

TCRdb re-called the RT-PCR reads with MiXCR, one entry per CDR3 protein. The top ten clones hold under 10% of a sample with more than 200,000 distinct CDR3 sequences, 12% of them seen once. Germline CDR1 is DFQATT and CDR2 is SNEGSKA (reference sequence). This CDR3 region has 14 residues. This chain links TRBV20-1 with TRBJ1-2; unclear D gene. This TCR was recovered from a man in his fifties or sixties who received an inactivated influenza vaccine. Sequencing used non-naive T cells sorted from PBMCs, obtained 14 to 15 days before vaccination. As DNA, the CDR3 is TGCTGTGCTAGAGATCCTAGGGTTCTAGGCGGCTACACCTTC. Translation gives CCARDPRVLGGYTF.